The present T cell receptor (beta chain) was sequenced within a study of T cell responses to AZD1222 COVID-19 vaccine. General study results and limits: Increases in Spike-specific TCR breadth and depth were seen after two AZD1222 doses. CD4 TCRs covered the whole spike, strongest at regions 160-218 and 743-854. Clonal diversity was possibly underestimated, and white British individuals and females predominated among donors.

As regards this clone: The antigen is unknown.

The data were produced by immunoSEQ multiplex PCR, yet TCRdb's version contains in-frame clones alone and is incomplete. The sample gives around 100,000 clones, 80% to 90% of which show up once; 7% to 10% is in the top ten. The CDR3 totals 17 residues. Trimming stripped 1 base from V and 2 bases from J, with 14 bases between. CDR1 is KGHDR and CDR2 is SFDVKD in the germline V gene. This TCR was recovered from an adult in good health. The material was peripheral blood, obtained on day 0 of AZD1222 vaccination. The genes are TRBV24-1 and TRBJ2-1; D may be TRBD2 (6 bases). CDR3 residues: CATSDFSGLGTYNEQFF. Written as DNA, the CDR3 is TGTGCCACCAGTGATTTTAGCGGTCTCGGTACCTACAATGAGCAGTTCTTC.